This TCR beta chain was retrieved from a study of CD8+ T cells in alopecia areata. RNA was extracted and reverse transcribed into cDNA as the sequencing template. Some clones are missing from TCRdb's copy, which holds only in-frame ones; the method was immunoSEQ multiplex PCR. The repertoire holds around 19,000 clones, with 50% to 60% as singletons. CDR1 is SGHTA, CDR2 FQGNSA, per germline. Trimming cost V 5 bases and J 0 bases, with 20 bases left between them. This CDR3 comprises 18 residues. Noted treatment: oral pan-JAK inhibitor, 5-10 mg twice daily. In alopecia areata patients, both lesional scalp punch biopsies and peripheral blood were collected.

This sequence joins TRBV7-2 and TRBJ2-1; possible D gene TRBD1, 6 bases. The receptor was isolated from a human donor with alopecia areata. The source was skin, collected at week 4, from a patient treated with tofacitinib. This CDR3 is CASSPPPGTISSYNEQFF. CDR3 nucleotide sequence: TGTGCCAGCAGCCCACCCCCGGGGACAATCAGCTCCTACAATGAGCAGTTCTTC.